The 20 T cell receptor beta chains listed next were all sequenced from one sample in a study of CD8+CD57+ T cells in acquired aplastic anemia (dated by TCRdb to the late 2010s). The patients picked for sequencing were ones in whom flow cytometry had shown an expansion of CD8+CD57+ cells. Instrument on record: Illumina HiSeq 2000. Genomic DNA served as template for TCR beta VDJ combination and CDR3 sequence profiling. The raw public data were reprocessed by TCRdb itself: fastp quality trimming at Q25, MiXCR clonotype calling, in-frame beta chains only. Entries that share a CDR3 protein sequence are merged under the most common genes and DNA. This sample is represented by 200,000 to 250,000 distinct CDR3 sequences; about half of them were singletons. Less than 20% of the sample is held by the ten biggest clonotypes. Material: sorted CD4+, CD8+, or CD8+CD57+ T cells (not recorded which) from PBMCs. The receptor source for this set is a human donor with aplastic anemia.

With regard to this clonotype: This may be a read error: a much more frequent sequence differs by one nucleotide. This rearrangement joins TRBV28 to TRBJ2-7, with TRBD1 matching over 10 bases. CDR3 size: 18 residues. The germline V gene encodes CDR1 MDHEN and CDR2 SYDVKM. DNA of the CDR3: TGTGCCAGCACCCTTTCGGCCGGGACAGGGGCAGGTTCCTACGAGCCGTACTTC. Translation: CASTLSAGTGAGSYEPYF.

Of note for this clonotype: The junction does not match germline at one end; this may be a read error. This chain uses TRBV12-3 or TRBV12-4 with TRBJ2-1; D is possibly TRBD1 (6 bases). This CDR3 has 19 residues. The CDR3 nucleotides are TGTGCCAGTAGTTTAATTAGCCGACTGGACAGCTCAAATCGTAATGAGCAGTTCTTC. Its translation: CASSLISRLDSSNRNEQFF.

This chain links TRBV2 with TRBJ1-2; possibly TRBD1 for D (6 bases). This CDR3 has 15 amino acids. V lost 4 bases and J 8 bases, leaving 20 bases between the germline ends. CDR1 is SNHLY and CDR2 is FYNNEI in the germline V gene. In DNA, the CDR3 is TGTGCCAGCAGTGTTACACAGGGATCAACGGGAGGCTACACCTTC. Residues: CASSVTQGSTGGYTF.

The chain joins TRBV7-9 to TRBJ1-6; TRBD1 agrees at 7 bases. CDR1 SEHNR and CDR2 FQNEAQ come from the germline V gene (reference sequence). Trimming took 1 base from V and 10 from J; bases not matched to a gene: 4. This CDR3 has 14 amino acids. The CDR3 loop is CASSLGQGQSPLHF. Here the CDR3 DNA reads TGTGCCAGCAGCTTAGGACAGGGACAGTCACCCCTCCACTTT.

This chain connects TRBV19 to TRBJ2-1; TRBD1 matches 8 bases. This CDR3 spans 15 amino acids. Germline V CDR1 and CDR2: LNHDA, SQIVND (reference sequence). The V and J ends lost 1 base and 5 bases, in that order; junction bases with no gene match: 4. CDR3 bases: TGTGCCAGTAGTATAGGGACAGGGATAGACAATGAGCAGTTCTTC. Translating it yields CASSIGTGIDNEQFF.

As for this clonotype: The junction and the germline gene differ at one end; a read error may be behind it. The chain joins TRBV5-1 to TRBJ1-6, with TRBD1 identical over 9 bases. Germline CDR1 SGHRS, CDR2 YFSETQ. The CDR3 runs 15 residues. The DNA for the CDR3 is TGCGCCGGCAGCCAGTACGGGACAGGGCCTTCACCCCTCCACTTT. Translation: CAGSQYGTGPSPLHF.

In this sample, this clonotype turned up many times. The chain joins TRBV5-8 to TRBJ1-1; no clear D gene. Germline CDR1 reads SGHTS; CDR2 reads YDEGEE. Trimming shortened V by 3 bases and J by 1 base, and 13 bases separated the two germline ends. CDR3 length: 15 residues. The chain's CDR3 is CASSSLGSANTEAFF. CDR3 nucleotide sequence: TGTGCCAGCAGCTCACTTGGGAGTGCGAACACTGAAGCTTTCTTT.

This chain joins TRBV5-4 and TRBJ1-1, with D possibly matching TRBD1 (5 bases). Germline loops: CDR1 SGHNT, CDR2 YYREEE (reference sequence). CDR3 length: 13 amino acids. The V and J ends lost 3 bases and 3 bases respectively, with 9 bases between them. CDR3 region: CASSWGTDTEAFF. The CDR3 coding sequence is TGTGCCAGCAGCTGGGGGACGGACACTGAAGCTTTCTTT. Variable domain in full (rest from reference TRBV5-4 and TRBJ1-1): ETGVTQSPTHLIKTRGQQVTLRCSSQSGHNTVSWYQQALGQGPQFIFQYYREEENGRGNFPPRFSGLQFPNYSSELNVNALELDDSALYLCASSWGTDTEAFFGQGTRLTVV.

This clonotype was detected many times. The chain uses TRBV12-3 or TRBV12-4 and TRBJ2-1; the D is unclear. The CDR3 runs to 16 residues. V was clipped by 5 bases and J by 1 base, with 15 bases between them. In nucleotides, the CDR3 is TGTGCCAGCAGTCAGACACTATCCCCGTCCTACAATGAGCAGTTCTTC. Protein sequence: CASSQTLSPSYNEQFF.

This clonotype was counted many times. The chain carries TRBV14 and TRBJ1-1, with 9 bases matching TRBD1. Germline trimming cut 4 bases from V and 4 bases from J; bases unmatched to any gene: 10. The germline CDR1 and CDR2 sequences are SGHDN and FVKESK. The CDR3 is made up of 16 amino acids. The CDR3 loop is CASSRVSGTGSTEAFF. The CDR3 DNA follows: TGTGCCAGCAGCCGAGTTTCCGGGACAGGGAGCACTGAAGCTTTCTTT.

This clonotype was picked up many times. The chain uses TRBV14 and TRBJ1-4; a weak D match, TRBD1 (6 bases). The CDR3 spans 16 residues. Germline values: CDR1 SGHDN, CDR2 FVKESK. The V end lost 2 bases, the J end lost 7 bases, and 17 bases lay between the germline ends. The chain's CDR3 is CASSQSSWGAGEKLFF. CDR3 DNA: TGTGCCAGCAGCCAAAGCTCTTGGGGGGCCGGTGAAAAACTGTTTTTT.

This clonotype was observed many times. V is TRBV6-5 and J is TRBJ1-2, with TRBD1 identical over 8 bases. Germline V lookup: CDR1 MNHEY, CDR2 SVGAGI. Germline trimming cut 5 bases from V and 6 bases from J; bases unmatched to any gene: 17. This CDR3 spans 17 amino acids. The chain's CDR3 is CASSRYGSTGEANGYTF. The CDR3 DNA reads as TGTGCCAGCAGTCGTTACGGTTCGACAGGGGAGGCGAATGGCTACACCTTC.

This clonotype has at least ten counts. V usage is TRBV6-5 and J usage is TRBJ1-3, with D unresolved. CDR1 MNHEY and CDR2 SVGAGI come from the germline V gene. Trimming left V 8 bases short and J 1 base short, with 9 bases between. CDR3 length: 13 amino acids. The CDR3: CASWESSGNTIYF. CDR3 DNA: TGTGCCAGCTGGGAGTCGTCTGGAAACACCATATATTTT.

This clonotype appeared many times. The chain joins TRBV10-3 to TRBJ1-1; 8 bases agree with TRBD1. The V segment lost 7 bases and the J segment 1 base; nucleotides outside the gene matches: 5. The CDR3 sequence is 14 residues long. CDR1 is ENHRY, CDR2 SYGVKD, per germline. Written as DNA, the CDR3 is TGTGCCATCACTACAGGGGGAGAGAACACTGAAGCTTTCTTT. Protein: CAITTGGENTEAFF.

As to this clonotype: One end of the junction is discordant with germline, which a read error may explain. This rearrangement joins TRBV7-2 to TRBJ1-2, with a tentative D call TRBD1 (6 bases). The CDR3 loop spans 13 amino acids. Germline V CDR1 and CDR2: SGHTA, FQGNSA. This chain's CDR3 is CASSFPGARGYTF. CDR3 DNA sequence: TGCGCCAGCAGCTTTCCGGGGGCGCGGGGCTACACCTTC.

The J gene is TRBJ1-5, the V gene TRBV7-2, with a tentative D call TRBD1 (5 bases). V lost 3 bases and J 3 bases, leaving 9 bases between the germline ends. The CDR3 runs 14 residues. Germline lookup yields CDR1 SGHTA and CDR2 FQGNSA. Here the CDR3 DNA reads TGTGCCAGCAGCTTGGAGGGGTACAATCAGCCCCAGCATTTT. Its translation: CASSLEGYNQPQHF.

This clonotype was recorded many times. V gene TRBV12-3 or TRBV12-4 combines with J gene TRBJ1-2; the D gene is possibly TRBD1 (5 bases). This CDR3 region has 14 residues. Between the trimmed V and J ends, which lost 3 bases and 0 bases, there was a span of 8 bases. The CDR3 DNA sequence: TGTGCCAGCAGTTTCCGAGGGGCTAACTATGGCTACACCTTC. Translated, it gives CASSFRGANYGYTF.

This clonotype came up many times. The chain couples TRBV5-5 to TRBJ2-3, with 7 bases aligning to TRBD1. Germline V gene sequence: CDR1 SGHKS, CDR2 YYEKEE (reference sequence). V was pared by 0 bases and J by 5 bases, with 3 bases of the junction left unmatched. The CDR3 extends over 14 amino acids. The CDR3 DNA reads as TGTGCCAGCAGCTTGGGCCAGGGGGTAGATACGCAGTATTTT. It is translated as CASSLGQGVDTQYF.

The sample holds many counts of this clonotype. The chain is built from TRBV5-1 and TRBJ1-4, with unresolved D. The germline gives CDR1 SGHRS, CDR2 YFSETQ. With 0 bases removed from V and 2 bases from J, the gap between germline ends came to 8 bases. The CDR3 is 15 residues long. DNA for the CDR3: TGCGCCAGCAGCTTGGCGGGGAGGACTAATGAAAAACTGTTTTTT. It yields the protein CASSLAGRTNEKLFF. The full variable domain, with the rest looked up from reference TRBV5-1 and TRBJ1-4, is KAGVTQTPRYLIKTRGQQVTLSCSPISGHRSVSWYQQTPGQGLQFLFEYFSETQRNKGNFPGRFSGRQFSNSRSEMNVSTLELGDSALYLCASSLAGRTNEKLFFGSGTQLSVL.

A few counts support this clonotype. The rearrangement links TRBV27 to TRBJ2-7; 9 bases map to TRBD1. The CDR3 is 15 residues long. Trimming took 2 bases from V and 3 from J; bases not matched to a gene: 5. Germline values: CDR1 MNHEY, CDR2 SMNVEV (reference sequence). The DNA of the CDR3 is TGTGCCAGCAGTTTAGTCGCGGACAGGGGCTACGAGCAGTACTTC. Amino acids: CASSLVADRGYEQYF.